These 19 T cell receptor beta chains were sequenced from one sample in a study of blood T cell repertoires in COVID-19. Data came from immunoSEQ multiplex PCR; TCRdb stores just in-frame clones and leaves some out. The sample records 230,000 or so clones, 65% to 85% being singletons. The specimen sequenced was peripheral blood. These receptors originate from a man aged 40-55 years with active or convalescent COVID-19.

The J gene is TRBJ1-2, the V gene TRBV3-1 (or the pseudogene TRBV3-2); D unresolved. Germline CDR1 LGHDT, CDR2 YNNKEL (reference sequence). The V gene lost 0 bases and the J gene lost 6 bases, with 8 bases spanning the gap. The CDR3 loop spans 13 amino acids. CDR3 protein: CASSQERAHGYTF. The CDR3 DNA is TGTGCCAGCAGCCAAGAGAGGGCCCATGGCTACACCTTC.

V is TRBV5-1 and J is TRBJ2-5; D remains unclear. Trimming removed 0 bases at V and 7 bases at J, with 13 bases between. The germline V gene encodes CDR1 SGHRS and CDR2 YFSETQ. CDR3 length equals 14 residues. CDR3 nucleotides: TGCGCCAGCAGCTTGGGTCCTGAGCAAAGGACCCAGTACTTC. This sequence encodes CASSLGPEQRTQYF.

The chain joins TRBV28 to TRBJ1-2; 7 bases fit TRBD1. Looked up from germline, CDR1 is MDHEN and CDR2 is SYDVKM. The CDR3 is 15 amino acids. J was trimmed by 1 base and V by 4 bases; bases with no gene match: 6. The CDR3 coding sequence is TGTGCCAGCAGTTCCGCCGGGACAGATAACTATGGCTACACCTTC. This codes for CASSSAGTDNYGYTF.

Here the CDR3 reads CASSPEVPNEKLFF. In DNA form, the CDR3 reads TGCGCCAGCTCCCCGGAGGTCCCCAATGAAAAACTGTTTTTT. This chain links TRBV4-1 with TRBJ1-4; D gene uncertain. The CDR3 is 14 amino acids. CDR1 is MGHRA and CDR2 is YSYEKL in the germline V gene. Trimming stripped 8 bases from V and 5 bases from J, with 15 bases between.

The chain is built from TRBV18 and TRBJ2-7; a possible D gene is TRBD1 (6 bases). V lost 0 bases and J lost 5, with 17 bases in between. This CDR3 region has 16 residues. CDR1 KGHSH and CDR2 LQKENI come from the germline V gene. CDR3: CASSPPINDGGHEQYF. Here the CDR3 DNA reads TGTGCCAGCTCACCACCGATTAACGATGGGGGCCACGAGCAGTACTTC.

The V and J genes are TRBV5-5 and TRBJ2-3, with 7 positions matching TRBD2. The V and J ends lost 3 bases and 2 bases, in that order; junction bases with no gene match: 6. Per the germline V gene, CDR1 is SGHKS and CDR2 is YYEKEE (reference sequence). This CDR3 has 15 residues. The CDR3 reads CASSYRLANTDTQYF. The CDR3 DNA sequence: TGTGCCAGCAGCTATCGACTAGCAAACACAGATACGCAGTATTTT.

This sequence joins TRBV14 and TRBJ2-3; TRBD2 agrees at 7 bases. CDR1 is SGHDN, CDR2 FVKESK, per germline. The V segment lost 0 bases and the J segment 0 bases; nucleotides outside the gene matches: 15. CDR3 size: 20 residues. The CDR3 loop reads CASSQEGGRGQGTSTDTQYF. The DNA for the CDR3 is TGTGCCAGCAGCCAAGAAGGAGGGAGGGGTCAGGGTACCAGCACAGATACGCAGTATTTT.

This clone has more than one count but fewer than ten. This chain links TRBV30 with TRBJ1-2; TRBD1 aligns across 7 bases. The junction had 2 bases not matched to a gene; V was cut back by 3 bases and J by 4 bases. Germline V gives CDR1 GTSNPN, CDR2 SVGIG (reference sequence). The CDR3 is made up of 12 amino acids. This CDR3 is CAWRDRSYGYTF. The CDR3 nucleotides read TGTGCCTGGAGGGACAGGAGCTATGGCTACACCTTC.

This clone was counted a single time. The genes are TRBV4-1 and TRBJ1-5; D ambiguous. V was pared by 1 base and J by 7 bases, with 8 bases between. Germline V CDR1 and CDR2: MGHRA, YSYEKL. The CDR3 consists of 13 residues. CDR3 coding DNA: TGCGCCAGCAGCCAAGTAGGAGGGCAGCCCCAGCATTTT. Its translation: CASSQVGGQPQHF.

This chain connects TRBV5-1 to TRBJ1-1, with D possibly being TRBD1 (5 bases). Trimming took 1 base from V and 12 from J, leaving 13 bases between them. Germline-derived CDR1 and CDR2 are SGHRS and YFSETQ. The CDR3 has 12 amino acids. For the CDR3, the DNA is TGCGCCAGCAGCTTGCAGGGCCCCGGGCCTTTCTTT. Translating gives CASSLQGPGPFF.

The chain employs TRBV6-2 or TRBV6-3 and TRBJ2-3, with 8 nucleotides matching TRBD1. CDR3 length: 16 amino acids. Unmatched junction bases numbered 9, after V lost 6 bases and J lost 1 base. Germline values: CDR1 MNHEY, CDR2 SVGEGT. DNA for the CDR3: TGTGCCAGCAGACCTCTGGACAGGGCGCGCACAGATACGCAGTATTTT. The encoded protein is CASRPLDRARTDTQYF.

The chain recombines TRBV18 with TRBJ1-1, with a weak D call TRBD1 (5 bases). This CDR3 is built from 15 residues. The V gene's germline CDR1 is KGHSH and CDR2 LQKENI. V lost 4 bases, J lost 1 base, and 13 bases lay in between. The CDR3 spells CASSRSLTENTEAFF. For the CDR3, the DNA is TGTGCCAGCTCACGCTCCCTGACAGAGAACACTGAAGCTTTCTTT.

This rearrangement joins TRBV5-4 to TRBJ1-4, with TRBD1 matching 7 bases. CDR1 SGHNT and CDR2 YYREEE come from the germline V gene (reference sequence). J was trimmed by 0 bases and V by 4 bases; bases with no gene match: 9. This CDR3 has 17 residues. In DNA form, the CDR3 reads TGTGCCAGCAGCCCGGACAGGCTCGCGGCAACTAATGAAAAACTGTTTTTT. It specifies CASSPDRLAATNEKLFF.

V usage is TRBV6-5 and J usage is TRBJ1-2, with 10 bases matching TRBD1. The CDR3 spans 14 residues. CDR1 and CDR2 (germline): MNHEY, SVGAGI. V gave up 6 bases and J gave up 4 bases; unmatched junction bases: 5. CDR3 DNA: TGTGCCAGCAGGCCGGGACAGGGGCCCTATGGCTACACCTTC. Its protein product is CASRPGQGPYGYTF.

This chain joins TRBV5-1 and TRBJ2-3; 11 bases match TRBD2. The CDR3 runs to 18 residues. With V trimmed by 4 bases and J by 4 bases, 14 bases remained unmatched. The V gene's germline CDR1 is SGHRS and CDR2 YFSETQ. CDR3 sequence: CASSPRHRVAGGPDTQYF. The CDR3 DNA sequence: TGCGCCAGCAGCCCCCGCCACCGGGTAGCGGGGGGGCCAGATACGCAGTATTTT.

This chain joins TRBV6-5 and TRBJ1-2; no clear D. With 2 bases removed from V and 4 bases from J, the gap between germline ends came to 11 bases. The CDR3 is made up of 14 amino acids. Germline V gene lookup returns CDR1 MNHEY and CDR2 SVGAGI. The CDR3 protein is CASSYGGPAYGYTF. The CDR3 region has the DNA TGTGCCAGCAGTTACGGAGGACCTGCCTATGGCTACACCTTC.

The chain combines TRBV6-1 with TRBJ1-2; D is ambiguous. V dropped 2 bases and J dropped 10 bases, with 14 bases sitting between them. Germline lookup yields CDR1 MNHNS and CDR2 SASEGT. The CDR3 is 13 residues long. The CDR3: CASSENSINAYTF. CDR3 DNA sequence: TGTGCCAGCAGTGAAAACAGTATAAACGCCTACACCTTC.

This clone was recorded once. The chain carries TRBV5-1 and TRBJ2-5; a weak D match, TRBD2 (6 bases). Germline V CDR1 and CDR2: SGHRS, YFSETQ. The V end lost 1 base, the J end lost 1 base, and 8 bases lay between the germline ends. The CDR3 has 14 residues. As DNA, the CDR3 is TGCGCCAGCAGCTTGAAGGGACTCCAAGAGACCCAGTACTTC. Translated: CASSLKGLQETQYF.

This sequence joins TRBV20-1 and TRBJ1-1; the match to TRBD1 covers 7 bases. V shed 3 bases, J shed 1 base, and the junction held 8 bases outside the gene matches. Germline CDR1 DFQATT, CDR2 SNEGSKA (reference sequence). This CDR3 is built from 15 residues. The CDR3 nucleotides read TGCAGTGCTAGTGCGCCCCAGGGGGGGAACACTGAAGCTTTCTTT. Protein product: CSASAPQGGNTEAFF.